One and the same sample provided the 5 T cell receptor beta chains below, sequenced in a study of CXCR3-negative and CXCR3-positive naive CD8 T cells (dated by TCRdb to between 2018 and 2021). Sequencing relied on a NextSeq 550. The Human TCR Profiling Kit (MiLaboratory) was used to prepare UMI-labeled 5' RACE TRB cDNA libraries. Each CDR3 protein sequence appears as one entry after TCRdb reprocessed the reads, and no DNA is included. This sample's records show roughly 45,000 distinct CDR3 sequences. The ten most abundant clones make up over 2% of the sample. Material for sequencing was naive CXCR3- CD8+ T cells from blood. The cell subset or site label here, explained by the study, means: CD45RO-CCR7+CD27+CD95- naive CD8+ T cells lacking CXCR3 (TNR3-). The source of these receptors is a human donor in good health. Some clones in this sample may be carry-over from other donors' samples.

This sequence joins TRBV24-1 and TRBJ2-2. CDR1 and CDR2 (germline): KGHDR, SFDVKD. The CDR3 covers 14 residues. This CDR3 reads CATQDQGVGGELFF.

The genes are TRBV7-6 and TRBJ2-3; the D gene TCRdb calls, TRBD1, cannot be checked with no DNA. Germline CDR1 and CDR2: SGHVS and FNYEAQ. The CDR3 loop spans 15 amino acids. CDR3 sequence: CASSQLVGPTDTQYF. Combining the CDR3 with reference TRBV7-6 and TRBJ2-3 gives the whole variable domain GAGVSQSPRYKVTKRGQDVALRCDPISGHVSLYWYRQALGQGPEFLTYFNYEAQQDKSGLPNDRFSAERPEGSISTLTIQRTEQRDSAMYRCASSQLVGPTDTQYFGPGTRLTVL.

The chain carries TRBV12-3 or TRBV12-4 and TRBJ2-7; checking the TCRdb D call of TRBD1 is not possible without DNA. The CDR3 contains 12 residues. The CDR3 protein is CASSSGTNEQYF.

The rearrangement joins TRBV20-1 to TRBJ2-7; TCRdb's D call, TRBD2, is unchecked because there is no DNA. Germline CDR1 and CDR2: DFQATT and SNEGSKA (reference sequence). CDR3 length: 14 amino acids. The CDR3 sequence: CSARELAGEDKQYF.

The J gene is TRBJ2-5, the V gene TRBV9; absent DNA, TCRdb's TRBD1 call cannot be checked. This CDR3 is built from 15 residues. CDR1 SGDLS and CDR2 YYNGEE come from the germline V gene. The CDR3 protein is CASSVAGTGGETQYF.